Described below is a single T cell receptor beta chain sequence and its context. The germline V gene has CDR1 SNHLY and CDR2 FYNNEI. The CDR3 consists of 11 residues. The data were taken from a study of cytomegalovirus exposure and HLA in healthy donors. It was with 60 Vbeta and 13 Jbeta primers that the PCR ran. Clones were sequenced by immunoSEQ multiplex PCR, and TCRdb holds only the in-frame ones, with some missing. This sample has under 200,000 clones, with over 70% found just once. This receptor was identified in a male donor in good health and CMV-seropositive. V usage is TRBV2 and J usage is TRBJ2-5; no definite D call. The tail of the sequence fits TRBJ2-7 better, so the J call may be wrong. The specimen sequenced was PBMCs. The CDR3 spells CASRPSYEQYF. DNA of the CDR3: TGTGCCAGCCGCCCTAGCTACGAGCAGTACTTC.